This TCR beta chain was recovered during a study of cytomegalovirus exposure and HLA in healthy donors. General study findings and limits: Association of a missense DCLRE1C variant with TCR beta V- and J-gene trimming was reported in a later analysis.

PCR primers comprised 60 Vbeta and 13 Jbeta primers. The protocol was immunoSEQ multiplex PCR, while the TCRdb copy is restricted to in-frame clones and leaves out a portion. The table includes 90,000 to 130,000 clones, approximately 60% detected once. Regarding this clone: The antigen is not known.

This TCR was sampled from a woman aged 25 to 39 in good health and CMV-seronegative. The sequencing input was PBMCs.

Here the CDR3 reads CASSLARSDEQFF. The DNA for the CDR3 is TGTGCCAGCAGCTTGGCCCGTTCGGATGAGCAGTTCTTC. The chain is built from TRBV5-6 and TRBJ2-1; D is unresolved. The length of the CDR3 is 13 residues. V lost 0 bases and J lost 8, with 9 bases in between. In germline, CDR1 is SGHDT, CDR2 YYEEEE.